Presented here are 27 T cell receptor beta chains from one specimen sequenced in a study of human T cells and chemical hapten exposure. The time point is: pre-sensitization, week 0. The treatment was: therapeutic diphenylcyclopropenone sensitization with weekly scalp DPC. Via MiXCR, TCRdb re-called the RACE reads, giving one row per CDR3 protein. The data hold more than 300,000 distinct CDR3 sequences, with 5.1% observed a single time. The sample consisted of whole blood, taken in connection with sensitization to the hapten diphenylcyclopropenone (DPC). These receptors were taken from a woman aged 50 to 60 with alopecia areata. Some clones in this sample may be carry-over from other donors' samples.

This clonotype was found many times. The rearrangement uses TRBV10-3 and TRBJ1-5; D perhaps matches TRBD1 (5 bases). CDR1 is ENHRY and CDR2 is SYGVKD in the germline V gene. There are 17 residues in the CDR3. Between the trimmed V and J ends, which lost 0 bases and 4 bases, there was a span of 16 bases. Written as DNA, the CDR3 is TGTGCCATCAGTGAGTCGACTGGGCAGGGCCTAAATCAGCCCCAGCATTTT. It translates to CAISESTGQGLNQPQHF.

The chain carries TRBV21-1 and TRBJ2-1; the D segment call TRBD2 is taken from the table without a DNA check. TRBV21-1 is an annotated pseudogene. CDR3 length: 17 amino acids. The chain's CDR3 is CASSKKLTSLSYNEQFF. CDR3 in DNA: TGTGCCAGCAGCAAAAAATTGACTAGCTTGTCCTACAATGAGCAGTTCTTC.

This clonotype occurred many times. CDR3 amino acids: CASSRRVDSGNTIYF. CDR3 bases: TGTGCCAGCAGCCGCAGGGTAGACTCTGGAAACACCATATATTTT. The chain employs TRBV7-3 and TRBJ1-3, with TRBD1 as a possible D gene (5 bases). V lost 5 bases and J lost 0, with 11 bases in between. Germline V gene lookup returns CDR1 SGHTA and CDR2 FQGTGA. CDR3 length equals 15 residues.

This clonotype was counted ten times or more. The chain couples TRBV27 to TRBJ2-7; TRBD1 might be the D (6 bases). This CDR3 has 13 amino acids. Trimming shortened V by 2 bases and J by 4 bases, and 9 bases separated the two germline ends. Germline CDR1 reads MNHEY; CDR2 reads SMNVEV (reference sequence). The chain's CDR3 is CASSLAGEYEQYF. In nucleotides, the CDR3 is TGTGCCAGCAGTTTAGCAGGGGAGTACGAGCAGTACTTC.

This clonotype was detected a few times. V gene TRBV6-5 combines with J gene TRBJ2-2; the D is unclear. Trimming took 8 bases from V and 5 from J, leaving 9 bases between them. The germline V gene has CDR1 MNHEY and CDR2 SVGAGI. The CDR3 extends over 12 amino acids. CDR3 DNA: TGTGCCAGCGGGATCCAGACCGGGGAGCTGTTTTTT. As protein: CASGIQTGELFF.

This clonotype has a handful of counts. The chain carries TRBV7-8 and TRBJ1-5, with D possibly being TRBD1 (6 bases). Germline V gives CDR1 SGHVS, CDR2 FQNEAQ. V was clipped by 8 bases and J by 3 bases, with 14 bases between them. The CDR3 is made up of 14 amino acids. CDR3 nucleotide sequence: TGTGCCAGCCGCTCCGGACAGACCAATCAGCCCCAGCATTTT. It codes for CASRSGQTNQPQHF.

The table lists this clonotype with a few counts. This chain links TRBV18 with TRBJ2-7; 7 bases map to TRBD1. CDR3 length equals 16 residues. The V gene end was trimmed by 6 bases and the J gene end by 1 base; junction bases not matched to a gene: 12. Per the germline V gene, CDR1 is KGHSH and CDR2 is LQKENI. CDR3 loop: CASSKLPGQSSYEQYF. CDR3 nucleotide sequence: TGTGCCAGCTCGAAATTACCGGGACAGAGTTCCTACGAGCAGTACTTC.

This clonotype was counted between two and nine times. This rearrangement joins TRBV29-1 to TRBJ1-1; D is undetermined. Trimming took off 3 bases at V and 1 base at J, with 6 bases between the two ends. The CDR3 sequence is 12 residues long. Germline CDR1 reads SQVTM; CDR2 reads ANQGSEA. The CDR3, as DNA: TGCAGCGTTGAGGGTAAGAACACTGAAGCTTTCTTT. Translation: CSVEGKNTEAFF.

This clonotype was seen at least ten times. V usage is TRBV6-5 and J usage is TRBJ2-6; D may match TRBD1 or TRBD2 (5 bases each). Germline V gene sequence: CDR1 MNHEY, CDR2 SVGAGI. The V and J ends lost 0 bases and 2 bases respectively, with 5 bases between them. The CDR3 sequence is 15 residues long. For the CDR3, the DNA is TGTGCCAGCAGTTACTCGGGGGCTGGGGCCAACGTCCTGACTTTC. Its translation is CASSYSGAGANVLTF.

Ten or more counts support this clonotype. V gene TRBV7-2 combines with J gene TRBJ2-1, with a weak D call TRBD2 (5 bases). With 1 base removed from V and 7 bases from J, the gap between germline ends came to 11 bases. Germline V gene lookup returns CDR1 SGHTA and CDR2 FQGNSA. The CDR3 covers 14 residues. The CDR3 loop is CASSLGAGVNEQFF. The CDR3 DNA sequence: TGTGCCAGCAGCTTAGGGGCCGGGGTAAATGAGCAGTTCTTC.

As concerns this clonotype: This may stem from a read error, because a much larger clone lies one nucleotide away. This chain connects TRBV7-6 to TRBJ2-5; 8 bases are a match to TRBD2. V was pared by 7 bases and J by 9 bases, with 13 bases of the junction left unmatched. The germline V gene has CDR1 SGHVS and CDR2 FNYEAQ. This CDR3 has 14 residues. The chain's CDR3 is CASNEPGLEWAQYF. The CDR3 DNA reads as TGTGCCAGCAACGAGCCGGGACTAGAGTGGGCCCAGTACTTC. The whole variable domain, filled in from reference TRBV7-6 and TRBJ2-5, reads GAGVSQSPRYKVTKRGQDVALRCDPISGHVSLYWYRQALGQGPEFLTYFNYEAQQDKSGLPNDRFSAERPEGSISTLTIQRTEQRDSAMYRCASNEPGLEWAQYFGPGTRLLVL.

This clonotype was counted between two and nine times. V usage is TRBV29-1 and J usage is TRBJ2-1; a weak D match, TRBD1 (6 bases). Germline V gene lookup returns CDR1 SQVTM and CDR2 ANQGSEA. The CDR3 is 13 residues long. Trimming took 4 bases from V and 6 from J, leaving 13 bases between them. In DNA, the CDR3 is TGCAGCGTTGGCAGGGGCCCCCCCAATGAGCAGTTCTTC. Protein: CSVGRGPPNEQFF.

In its sample, this clonotype was seen a few times. V usage is TRBV20-1 and J usage is TRBJ1-1; maybe TRBD1 (6 bases). CDR3 length: 14 amino acids. V was clipped by 6 bases and J by 6 bases, with 20 bases between them. Germline lookup yields CDR1 DFQATT and CDR2 SNEGSKA (reference sequence). CDR3 sequence reads: CSAMGSAGDAEAFF. CDR3 bases: TGCAGTGCCATGGGGTCGGCAGGGGACGCTGAAGCTTTCTTT.

This clonotype was recorded a few times. This sequence joins TRBV3-1 and TRBJ1-1, with D unresolved. Germline assignment: CDR1 LGHDT and CDR2 YNNKEL (reference sequence). V lost 5 bases and J lost 3, with 7 bases in between. This CDR3 is 12 amino acids long. The CDR3 region is CASSSVDTEAFF. DNA of the CDR3: TGTGCCAGCAGCTCTGTTGACACTGAAGCTTTCTTT.

This clonotype occurred many times. The V call is TRBV27, the J call TRBJ1-2; D is possibly TRBD1 (5 bases). The V and J ends lost 2 bases and 4 bases respectively, with 8 bases between them. CDR3 length equals 13 residues. Germline loops: CDR1 MNHEY, CDR2 SMNVEV (reference sequence). CDR3 sequence (DNA): TGTGCCAGCAGTTTAGCAGGGTCCTATGGCTACACCTTC. This gives the protein CASSLAGSYGYTF.

This clonotype turned up a few times. CDR3 sequence reads: CASSSGQGAKKTEAFF. The CDR3 nucleotides read TGTGCCAGCTCATCGGGACAGGGGGCGAAAAAGACTGAAGCTTTCTTT. The genes are TRBV18 and TRBJ1-1, with 12 bases fitting TRBD1. This CDR3 has 16 residues. Germline V lookup: CDR1 KGHSH, CDR2 LQKENI. V gave up 5 bases and J gave up 5 bases; unmatched junction bases: 9.

This clonotype was recorded many times. The V call is TRBV20-1, the J call TRBJ2-7; TRBD1 matches at 11 bases. After removal of 1 base from V and 2 bases from J, the junction contained 7 bases not matched to a gene. This CDR3 spans 16 amino acids. Germline assignment: CDR1 DFQATT and CDR2 SNEGSKA (reference sequence). The CDR3 DNA sequence: TGCAGTGCTAGAGCCCTGGGACAGGGGGGTGCCTACGAGCAGTACTTC. This translates into CSARALGQGGAYEQYF.

This clonotype was seen a handful of times. The gene calls are TRBV6-2 or TRBV6-3 and TRBJ1-2; no clear D gene. V was cut by 6 bases and J by 5 bases, with 16 bases left in between. The CDR3 has 14 residues. Germline V gene sequence: CDR1 MNHEY, CDR2 SVGEGT. In DNA form, the CDR3 reads TGTGCCAGCAGCCGACAAATCGGCCGGTATGGCTACACCTTC. Protein: CASSRQIGRYGYTF.

This clonotype was observed many times. This chain links TRBV27 with TRBJ2-7; D is tentatively TRBD1 or TRBD2 (5 bases each). V was trimmed by 2 bases and J by 1 base, leaving 9 bases between them. Germline-derived CDR1 and CDR2 are MNHEY and SMNVEV (reference sequence). This CDR3 is built from 14 residues. CDR3 region: CASSLGDASYEQYF. In DNA, the CDR3 is TGTGCCAGCAGTTTAGGGGACGCATCCTACGAGCAGTACTTC.

This clonotype has at least ten counts. V gene TRBV6-5 combines with J gene TRBJ1-3; D might be TRBD1 (5 bases). Germline V gene data show CDR1 as MNHEY and CDR2 as SVGAGI. The CDR3 is made up of 15 amino acids. V was cut by 5 bases and J by 0 bases, with 11 bases left in between. The CDR3 loop is CASSSRGISGNTIYF. CDR3 nucleotide sequence: TGTGCCAGCAGTAGTCGGGGGATCTCTGGAAACACCATATATTTT.

In this sample, this clonotype turned up many times. The chain joins TRBV7-8 to TRBJ2-1; D might be TRBD2 (6 bases). CDR1 is SGHVS and CDR2 is FQNEAQ in the germline V gene. With 5 bases removed from V and 4 bases from J, the gap between germline ends came to 15 bases. The CDR3 runs 15 residues. The CDR3 reads CASSPSRDLYNEQFF. In DNA, the CDR3 is TGTGCCAGCAGCCCAAGCCGGGACTTGTACAATGAGCAGTTCTTC.

This clonotype came up many times. The rearrangement uses TRBV6-1 and TRBJ1-4; 7 bases fit TRBD1. V was clipped by 2 bases and J by 8 bases; unmatched bases: 2. The CDR3 totals 13 residues. Germline V gives CDR1 MNHNS, CDR2 SASEGT. The CDR3 is CASSERDREKLFF. DNA of the CDR3: TGTGCCAGCAGTGAACGGGACAGAGAAAAACTGTTTTTT.

This clonotype was seen at least ten times. This rearrangement joins TRBV6-2 or TRBV6-3 to TRBJ2-7; D is undetermined. The CDR3 extends over 11 amino acids. Germline V gives CDR1 MNHEY, CDR2 SVGEGT. V was shortened by 7 bases and J by 3 bases, with 7 bases between the two germline ends. The CDR3 loop is CASKDLYEQYF. DNA for the CDR3: TGTGCCAGCAAGGACCTCTACGAGCAGTACTTC.

V and J are TRBV11-2 and TRBJ2-1, with D hard to call. The germline V gene has CDR1 SGHAT and CDR2 FQNNGV. This CDR3 has 13 residues. V dropped 0 bases and J dropped 6 bases, with 6 bases sitting between them. CDR3 loop: CASSLEDPNEQFF. CDR3 nucleotides: TGTGCCAGCAGCTTAGAGGACCCCAATGAGCAGTTCTTC. Using reference TRBV11-2 and TRBJ2-1 for the parts outside the CDR3, the full variable domain is EAGVAQSPRYKIIEKRQSVAFWCNPISGHATLYWYQQILGQGPKLLIQFQNNGVVDDSQLPKDRFSAERLKGVDSTLKIQPAKLEDSAVYLCASSLEDPNEQFFGPGTRLTVL.

A remark on this clonotype: This may be a read error, as it is one base from a much larger clone. The CDR3 region is CASSLDFENIQYF. The DNA for the CDR3 is TGTGCCAGCAGTTTGGACTTTGAAAACATTCAGTACTTC. The chain has TRBV28 and TRBJ2-4, with TRBD2 as a possible D gene (5 bases). CDR1 and CDR2 from the germline V gene are MDHEN and SYDVKM. The CDR3 contains 13 residues. The germline V and J ends were trimmed by 3 bases and 5 bases, with 8 bases remaining between them.

In its sample, this clonotype was seen many times. The rearrangement joins TRBV5-5 to TRBJ1-2; D is possibly TRBD1 (5 bases). This CDR3 spans 14 amino acids. V shed 0 bases and J shed 7 bases, with 13 bases lying between them. CDR1 SGHKS and CDR2 YYEKEE come from the germline V gene (reference sequence). The CDR3 DNA follows: TGTGCCAGCAGCTTGGACAGGAGTAGTCGTGGCTACACCTTC. It is translated as CASSLDRSSRGYTF.

This clonotype appeared a few times. The V call is TRBV7-2, the J call TRBJ2-3, with 11 bases identical to TRBD2. Germline values: CDR1 SGHTA, CDR2 FQGNSA. This CDR3 has 21 amino acids. V lost 5 bases and J lost 0; bases outside the gene matches: 19. As DNA, the CDR3 is TGTGCCAGCAGCCCTATCCCGGGCCTTGGGACTAGCGGAACTAGCACAGATACGCAGTATTTT. It is translated as CASSPIPGLGTSGTSTDTQYF.